This T cell receptor (beta chain) came from a study of T cells after yellow fever vaccination. As for the study in general: It was SMART-Seq v4 Ultra Low Input that prepared the fractions with low cell numbers.

Remarks on this clonotype: Its antigen is unknown.

Study results and caveats: Compared with primary, the secondary response was weaker and peaked at day 5, not 15.

TCRdb passed the 5' RACE reads through MiXCR, listing each CDR3 protein once. In the table there are fewer than 350,000 distinct CDR3 sequences, more than 3% of which are singletons. This clonotype was sampled from a man in his late teens or twenties who received the YFV17D yellow fever vaccine. The input for sequencing was PBMCs, taken on the day of the yellow fever booster vaccination.

The CDR3 DNA reads as TGCGCCAGCAGCCAAGATAGCAACGCTAACTATGGCTACACCTTC. Translated, it gives CASSQDSNANYGYTF. This sequence joins TRBV4-3 and TRBJ1-2; D remains ambiguous. V was pared by 0 bases and J by 0 bases, with 8 bases between. Germline lookup yields CDR1 LGHNA and CDR2 YSLEER. The CDR3 extends over 15 amino acids.